These 31 T cell receptor beta chains originate from one sample sequenced in a study of blood T cell repertoires in COVID-19. This table comes from immunoSEQ multiplex PCR, and its TCRdb copy is limited to in-frame clones, with some not included. The sample carries 45,000 to 50,000 clones, 85% to 90% recorded once. The specimen was peripheral blood. The origin of the receptors is a human donor in a cohort sampled during active COVID-19.

This chain uses TRBV7-8 with TRBJ2-1; D not certain. In germline, CDR1 is SGHVS, CDR2 FQNEAQ. The CDR3 loop spans 17 amino acids. The V end lost 5 bases, the J end lost 3 bases, and 20 bases lay between the germline ends. The CDR3 region has the DNA TGTGCCAGCAGCCCATACCTAGGCACGTCCAACTACAATGAGCAGTTCTTC. The encoded protein is CASSPYLGTSNYNEQFF.

The chain joins TRBV4-1 to TRBJ1-2; D not resolved. This CDR3 region has 13 residues. Germline values: CDR1 MGHRA, CDR2 YSYEKL. V was shortened by 5 bases and J by 10 bases, with 17 bases between the two germline ends. The CDR3 nucleotides are TGCGCCAGCAGCGAAAGGCTCGAGGAGAACTACACCTTC. Protein sequence: CASSERLEENYTF.

The chain combines TRBV18 with TRBJ2-7, with D uncertain. Trimming removed 0 bases at V and 0 bases at J, with 9 bases between. The CDR3 covers 15 residues. The germline V gene has CDR1 KGHSH and CDR2 LQKENI. Here the CDR3 reads CASSPPKGASYEQYF. For the CDR3, the DNA is TGTGCCAGCTCACCACCGAAAGGAGCCTCCTACGAGCAGTACTTC.

The genes are TRBV6-5 and TRBJ2-5; 13 bases fit TRBD2. Germline-derived CDR1 and CDR2 are MNHEY and SVGAGI. The CDR3 is 14 amino acids. Trimming at V came to 10 bases and at J to 0 bases, leaving 2 bases not matched to a gene. The CDR3 sequence is CATGTSGDQETQYF. The CDR3 DNA follows: TGTGCCACCGGGACTAGCGGGGACCAAGAGACCCAGTACTTC.

The chain carries TRBV7-2 and TRBJ2-6; D is possibly TRBD1 (5 bases). Looked up from germline, CDR1 is SGHTA and CDR2 is FQGNSA. This CDR3 has 17 amino acids. Trimming pared 8 bases from V and 2 bases from J, leaving 19 bases between. CDR3 region: CASGRYLRDAGANVLTF. CDR3 coding DNA: TGTGCCAGCGGCCGCTATCTCAGGGATGCTGGGGCCAACGTCCTGACTTTC.

The chain uses TRBV7-8 and TRBJ2-2; 13 positions agree with TRBD2. The V segment lost 5 bases and the J segment 3 bases; nucleotides outside the gene matches: 3. The germline V gene encodes CDR1 SGHVS and CDR2 FQNEAQ. The CDR3 spans 16 residues. The CDR3 region is CASSEGTSGDTGELFF. As DNA, the CDR3 is TGTGCCAGCAGCGAGGGGACTAGCGGGGACACCGGGGAGCTGTTTTTT. The complete variable domain, with remaining parts taken from reference TRBV7-8 and TRBJ2-2, reads GAGVSQSPRYKVAKRGQDVALRCDPISGHVSLFWYQQALGQGPEFLTYFQNEAQLDKSGLPSDRFFAERPEGSVSTLKIQRTQQEDSAVYLCASSEGTSGDTGELFFGEGSRLTVL.

V and J are TRBV3-1 (or the pseudogene TRBV3-2) and TRBJ2-1; 9 nucleotides align to TRBD2. J was trimmed by 1 base and V by 5 bases; bases with no gene match: 6. The CDR3 totals 16 residues. Germline-derived CDR1 and CDR2 are LGHDT and YNNKEL (reference sequence). The CDR3, as DNA: TGTGCCAGCAGCTCCCAGCGGGGGGTATCCTACAATGAGCAGTTCTTC. This encodes CASSSQRGVSYNEQFF.

This clone was detected once. This chain uses TRBV5-1 with TRBJ1-4; 7 bases align to TRBD1. The V and J ends lost 4 bases and 5 bases, in that order; junction bases with no gene match: 5. Germline values: CDR1 SGHRS, CDR2 YFSETQ. The CDR3 is made up of 14 amino acids. CDR3 amino acids: CASSPGQSNEKLFF. CDR3 nucleotides: TGCGCCAGCAGCCCGGGACAGAGCAATGAAAAACTGTTTTTT.

A single count supports this clone. The V and J genes are TRBV18 and TRBJ2-3; 7 nucleotides match TRBD1. With 6 bases clipped from V and 0 bases from J, the junction kept 9 bases outside the gene matches. The CDR3 has 16 residues. Germline V gives CDR1 KGHSH, CDR2 LQKENI. The CDR3 protein is CASSPGTASSTDTQYF. In DNA form, the CDR3 reads TGTGCCAGCTCCCCCGGGACAGCCTCTAGCACAGATACGCAGTATTTT.

The chain joins TRBV11-1 to TRBJ2-5; D remains ambiguous. CDR3 size: 13 residues. From germline, CDR1 is SGHAT and CDR2 FQDESV (reference sequence). V lost 5 bases to trimming and J lost 3 bases, with 10 bases between them. The CDR3 loop is CASSPGTEETQYF. CDR3 sequence (DNA): TGTGCCAGCAGCCCCGGAACAGAAGAGACCCAGTACTTC.

V gene TRBV24-1 combines with J gene TRBJ2-7; D gene ambiguous. Trimming shortened V by 7 bases and J by 4 bases, and 4 bases separated the two germline ends. The CDR3 sequence is 10 residues long. The V gene's germline CDR1 is KGHDR and CDR2 SFDVKD. CDR3 sequence: CATRQYEQYF. The DNA of the CDR3 is TGTGCCACCAGACAGTACGAGCAGTACTTC.

The chain has TRBV7-2 and TRBJ2-7; 11 positions match TRBD1. The trim removed 2 bases at V and 9 bases at J, leaving 6 bases unmatched. The CDR3 consists of 14 residues. Germline V gene sequence: CDR1 SGHTA, CDR2 FQGNSA. DNA of the CDR3: TGTGCCAGCAGCTTAACGGACAGGGGGCTCGGGCAGTACTTC. The encoded protein is CASSLTDRGLGQYF.

The chain recombines TRBV3-1 (or the pseudogene TRBV3-2) with TRBJ2-3, with TRBD2 identical over 8 bases. J was trimmed by 7 bases and V by 4 bases; bases with no gene match: 16. CDR3 length equals 17 residues. Germline CDR1 reads LGHDT; CDR2 reads YNNKEL (reference sequence). CDR3 residues: CASSRQPGLAPANTQYF. The CDR3 coding sequence is TGTGCCAGCAGCCGACAGCCCGGACTAGCCCCAGCCAATACGCAGTATTTT.

The rearrangement joins TRBV5-8 to TRBJ2-6; TRBD1 agrees at 7 bases. V dropped 4 bases and J dropped 4; count of bases not matched to a gene: 5. Germline lookup yields CDR1 SGHTS and CDR2 YDEGEE. This CDR3 is built from 15 residues. CDR3 loop: CASSQPGGGANVLTF. The CDR3 bases are TGTGCCAGCAGCCAACCAGGGGGAGGGGCCAACGTCCTGACTTTC.

The chain employs TRBV7-3 and TRBJ2-2; 8 positions match TRBD2. The ends lost 8 bases at V and 2 bases at J; junction bases unmatched: 10. The CDR3 loop spans 16 amino acids. Germline V gene sequence: CDR1 SGHTA, CDR2 FQGTGA. The CDR3: CASQSFSGVNTGELFF. CDR3 nucleotide sequence: TGTGCCAGCCAATCCTTTAGCGGGGTAAACACCGGGGAGCTGTTTTTT.

V gene TRBV19 combines with J gene TRBJ1-1; weak D call: TRBD1 (6 bases). Trimming took off 7 bases at V and 8 bases at J, with 14 bases between the two ends. The V gene's germline CDR1 is LNHDA and CDR2 SQIVND (reference sequence). The CDR3 is 12 amino acids. The CDR3 DNA follows: TGTGCCAGTAAAGATACCGGGACAGAAGCTTTCTTT. This gives the protein CASKDTGTEAFF.

J is TRBJ1-6 and V is TRBV9, with 9 bases matching TRBD1. Trimming took 0 bases from V and 4 from J; bases not matched to a gene: 5. The CDR3 extends over 17 amino acids. Per the germline V gene, CDR1 is SGDLS and CDR2 is YYNGEE. In DNA form, the CDR3 reads TGTGCCAGCAGCGTAGCCACCGGGACAGGGTATAATTCACCCCTCCACTTT. This encodes CASSVATGTGYNSPLHF.

The chain is built from TRBV12-3 or TRBV12-4 and TRBJ2-5; 7 bases are a match to TRBD2. CDR3 length: 13 amino acids. Trimming took 3 bases from V and 5 from J; bases not matched to a gene: 3. The CDR3 region is CASSFLGGETQYF. Written as DNA, the CDR3 is TGTGCCAGCAGTTTTTTGGGAGGGGAGACCCAGTACTTC.

The rearrangement links TRBV19 to TRBJ1-5; D is uncertain. With 8 bases removed from V and 0 bases from J, the gap between germline ends came to 14 bases. The CDR3 totals 15 residues. Germline CDR1 reads LNHDA; CDR2 reads SQIVND (reference sequence). In DNA form, the CDR3 reads TGTGCCAGTGAAATACAGCCTTATAGCAATCAGCCCCAGCATTTT. Translation gives CASEIQPYSNQPQHF.

The gene calls are TRBV7-2 and TRBJ2-1, with TRBD2 matching 9 bases. With V trimmed by 4 bases and J by 4 bases, 8 bases remained unmatched. CDR1 SGHTA and CDR2 FQGNSA come from the germline V gene. CDR3 length equals 16 residues. Here the CDR3 reads CASSSTGLAGYNEQFF. The CDR3 nucleotides are TGTGCCAGCAGCTCCACGGGACTAGCCGGGTACAATGAGCAGTTCTTC.

V gene TRBV3-1 (or the pseudogene TRBV3-2) combines with J gene TRBJ1-6; 9 bases are shared with TRBD1. CDR3 length: 17 residues. Germline V gene lookup returns CDR1 LGHDT and CDR2 YNNKEL (reference sequence). The V segment lost 4 bases and the J segment 6 bases; nucleotides outside the gene matches: 10. The CDR3 nucleotides are TGTGCCAGCAGCCCACGATCGCGACAGGGGGTTAATTCACCCCTCCACTTT. This encodes CASSPRSRQGVNSPLHF.

CDR3 sequence (DNA): TGCAGCGTTGAAGAAGGGGACTCCTACGAGCAGTACTTC. Translated: CSVEEGDSYEQYF. The rearrangement uses TRBV29-1 and TRBJ2-7; TRBD1 might be the D (5 bases). This CDR3 spans 13 amino acids. CDR1 SQVTM and CDR2 ANQGSEA come from the germline V gene. V lost 0 bases, J lost 0 bases, and 6 bases lay in between.

The chain uses TRBV7-6 and TRBJ2-5; 8 nucleotides align to TRBD2. This CDR3 region has 19 residues. Unmatched junction bases numbered 17, after V lost 5 bases and J lost 0 bases. Germline V gene sequence: CDR1 SGHVS, CDR2 FNYEAQ. The CDR3 sequence is CASSRNSGADTQYQETQYF. CDR3 in DNA: TGTGCCAGCAGCAGAAATAGCGGGGCAGACACTCAGTACCAAGAGACCCAGTACTTC.

The chain joins TRBV29-1 to TRBJ1-1; 8 bases are a match to TRBD1. Germline trimming cut 6 bases from V and 1 base from J; bases unmatched to any gene: 1. The V gene's germline CDR1 is SQVTM and CDR2 ANQGSEA. The CDR3 spans 12 residues. CDR3 coding DNA: TGCAGCGTCGGACAGGGGAACACTGAAGCTTTCTTT. This gives the protein CSVGQGNTEAFF. Full variable domain (outside the CDR3, taken from reference TRBV29-1 and TRBJ1-1): SAVISQKPSRDICQRGTSLTIQCQVDSQVTMMFWYRQQPGQSLTLIATANQGSEATYESGFVIDKFPISRPNLTFSTLTVSNMSPEDSSIYLCSVGQGNTEAFFGQGTRLTVV.

This chain links TRBV19 with TRBJ2-2; 12 nucleotides agree with TRBD2. The CDR3 loop spans 17 amino acids. V dropped 0 bases and J dropped 6; count of bases not matched to a gene: 5. In germline, CDR1 is LNHDA, CDR2 SQIVND (reference sequence). This chain's CDR3 is CASSIDPSGGDSGELFF. The CDR3 DNA sequence: TGTGCCAGTAGTATAGATCCTAGCGGGGGGGATTCCGGGGAGCTGTTTTTT.

The chain uses TRBV6-5 and TRBJ1-5, with D possibly matching TRBD1 (5 bases). The V end lost 10 bases, the J end lost 0 bases, and 10 bases lay between the germline ends. Per germline, CDR1 MNHEY and CDR2 SVGAGI. The CDR3 covers 13 residues. In DNA form, the CDR3 reads TGTGCCACCAACAGGTATAGCAATCAGCCCCAGCATTTT. Its protein is CATNRYSNQPQHF.

This chain joins TRBV29-1 and TRBJ1-2; D is ambiguous. The V end lost 4 bases, the J end lost 0 bases, and 12 bases lay between the germline ends. This CDR3 has 14 amino acids. Looked up from germline, CDR1 is SQVTM and CDR2 is ANQGSEA. CDR3 coding DNA: TGCAGCGTTGCCGCAGTGCCTCCTAACTATGGCTACACCTTC. It translates to CSVAAVPPNYGYTF.

The V call is TRBV6-4, the J call TRBJ2-1; 8 positions agree with TRBD2. Germline CDR1 MRHNA, CDR2 SNTAGT. The CDR3 extends over 14 amino acids. Trimming removed 3 bases from V and 4 bases from J; junction bases left unmatched: 2. CDR3 region: CASSDSGDYNEQFF. The CDR3 DNA sequence: TGTGCCAGCAGTGATAGCGGGGATTACAATGAGCAGTTCTTC.

This chain uses TRBV10-1 with TRBJ1-6; tentatively, D is TRBD1 (5 bases). With 10 bases removed from V and 7 bases from J, the gap between germline ends came to 17 bases. Germline V lookup: CDR1 WNHNN, CDR2 SYGVQD (reference sequence). This CDR3 is built from 14 residues. DNA for the CDR3: TGCGCCAACTGTGGCAGGGCTGAAAATTCACCCCTCCACTTT. Translation gives CANCGRAENSPLHF.

V usage is TRBV10-3 and J usage is TRBJ2-5, with TRBD1 matching over 9 bases. V lost 4 bases, J lost 2 bases, and 2 bases stayed unmatched. Germline V lookup: CDR1 ENHRY, CDR2 SYGVKD. This CDR3 comprises 14 residues. The CDR3 protein is CAISGDRGQETQYF. The CDR3 region has the DNA TGTGCCATCAGTGGAGACAGGGGGCAAGAGACCCAGTACTTC.

V usage is TRBV5-4 and J usage is TRBJ2-6; D ambiguous. The germline CDR1 and CDR2 sequences are SGHNT and YYREEE (reference sequence). This CDR3 comprises 17 residues. V was clipped by 0 bases and J by 2 bases, with 12 bases between them. CDR3 in DNA: TGTGCCAGCAGCTTGGTACATAAAGTTACTGGGGCCAACGTCCTGACTTTC. Translated: CASSLVHKVTGANVLTF.